The rows below give T cell receptor beta chains drawn from one sample of a study of CD8 T cells in Susac syndrome. TCRdb called the immunoSEQ multiplex PCR reads again in MiXCR, with one record for every CDR3 protein. Of more than 75,000 distinct CDR3 sequences in the sample, about 94% were seen once. The sample comprised CD8+ T cells from PBMCs. These receptors were collected from a human donor in good health. CDR3s include the opening cysteine and the closing phenylalanine or tryptophan. Fields, in order: V gene, J gene, CDR3 protein.

v_gene: TRBV4-1
j_gene: TRBJ2-4
CDR3aa: CASSQDGRGSGFIQYF

v_gene: TRBV4-1
j_gene: TRBJ2-5
CDR3aa: CASSQDSVGQTQYF

v_gene: TRBV13
j_gene: TRBJ1-1
CDR3aa: CASSFRGWNTEAFF

v_gene: TRBV27
j_gene: TRBJ2-1
CDR3aa: CASSPLRTSANEQFF

v_gene: TRBV29-1
j_gene: TRBJ1-3
CDR3aa: CSVVLSGNTIYF

v_gene: TRBV13
j_gene: TRBJ2-1
CDR3aa: CASSFRQRALNEQFF

v_gene: TRBV29-1
j_gene: TRBJ2-2
CDR3aa: CSVGVNTGELFF

v_gene: TRBV28
j_gene: TRBJ1-1
CDR3aa: CASQESNTEAFF

v_gene: TRBV29-1
j_gene: TRBJ1-1
CDR3aa: CSVEIREGDEAFF

v_gene: TRBV14
j_gene: TRBJ2-5
CDR3aa: CASSLGTGGLVETQYF

v_gene: TRBV5-6
j_gene: TRBJ2-5
CDR3aa: CASSLVQGRQETQYF

v_gene: TRBV28
j_gene: TRBJ2-1
CDR3aa: CASAGFYTYNEQFF

v_gene: TRBV4-1
j_gene: TRBJ2-1
CDR3aa: CASSQGGNGNEQFF

v_gene: TRBV27
j_gene: TRBJ1-1
CDR3aa: CASSIRGGLTEAFF

v_gene: TRBV27
j_gene: TRBJ2-5
CDR3aa: CASSSHLQETQYF

v_gene: TRBV7-9
j_gene: TRBJ1-3
CDR3aa: CASSSLTIYF

v_gene: TRBV7-2
j_gene: TRBJ2-7
CDR3aa: CASSLEVGSYEQYF